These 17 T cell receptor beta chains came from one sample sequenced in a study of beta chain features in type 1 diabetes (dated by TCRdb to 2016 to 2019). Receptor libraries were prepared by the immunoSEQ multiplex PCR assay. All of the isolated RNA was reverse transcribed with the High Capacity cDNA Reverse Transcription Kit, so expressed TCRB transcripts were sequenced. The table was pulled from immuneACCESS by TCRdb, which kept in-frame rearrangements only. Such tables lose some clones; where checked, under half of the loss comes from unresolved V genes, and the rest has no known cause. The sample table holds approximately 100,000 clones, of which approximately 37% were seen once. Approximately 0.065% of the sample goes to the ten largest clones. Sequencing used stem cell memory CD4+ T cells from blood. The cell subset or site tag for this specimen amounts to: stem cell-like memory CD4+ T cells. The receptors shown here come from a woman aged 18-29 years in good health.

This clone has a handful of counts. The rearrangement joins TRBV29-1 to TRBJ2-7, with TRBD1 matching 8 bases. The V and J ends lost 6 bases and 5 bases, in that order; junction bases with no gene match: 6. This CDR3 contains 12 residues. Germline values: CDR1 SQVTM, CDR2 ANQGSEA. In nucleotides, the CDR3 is TGCAGCGTCTCGGACAGGGTCAACGAGCAGTACTTC. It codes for CSVSDRVNEQYF.

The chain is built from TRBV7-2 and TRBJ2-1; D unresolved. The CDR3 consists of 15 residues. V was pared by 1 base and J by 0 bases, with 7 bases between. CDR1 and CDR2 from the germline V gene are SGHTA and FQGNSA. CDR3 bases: TGTGCCAGCAGCTTAGACCCGAGCTCCTACAATGAGCAGTTCTTC. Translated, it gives CASSLDPSSYNEQFF.

The CDR3 protein is CASSEMGQATEAFF. The CDR3 nucleotides read TGTGCCAGCAGTGAAATGGGGCAGGCCACTGAAGCTTTCTTT. V gene TRBV6-1 combines with J gene TRBJ1-1; tentative D call: TRBD1 (5 bases). V lost 2 bases, J lost 4 bases, and 11 bases lay in between. The CDR3 has 14 amino acids. Germline V gene sequence: CDR1 MNHNS, CDR2 SASEGT.

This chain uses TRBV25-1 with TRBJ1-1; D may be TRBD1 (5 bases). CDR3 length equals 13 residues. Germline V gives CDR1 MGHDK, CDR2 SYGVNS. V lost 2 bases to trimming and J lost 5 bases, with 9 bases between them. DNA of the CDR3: TGTGCCAGCAGTGAACAGGGATGGACTGAAGCTTTCTTT. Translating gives CASSEQGWTEAFF.

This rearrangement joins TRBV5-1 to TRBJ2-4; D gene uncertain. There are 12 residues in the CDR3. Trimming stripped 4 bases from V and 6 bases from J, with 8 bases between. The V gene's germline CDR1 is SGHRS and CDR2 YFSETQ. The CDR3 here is CASSDPGNIQYF. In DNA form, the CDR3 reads TGCGCCAGCAGCGATCCGGGAAACATTCAGTACTTC.

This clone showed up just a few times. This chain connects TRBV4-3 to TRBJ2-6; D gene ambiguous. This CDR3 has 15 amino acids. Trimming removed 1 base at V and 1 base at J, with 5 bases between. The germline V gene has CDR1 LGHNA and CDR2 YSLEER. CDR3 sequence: CASSQGESGANVLTF. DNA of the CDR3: TGCGCCAGCAGCCAAGGAGAGTCTGGGGCCAACGTCCTGACTTTC.

The CDR3 DNA follows: TGTGCCATCAGTGACAGGACTTTCTCCTACGAGCAGTACTTC. Residues: CAISDRTFSYEQYF. This rearrangement joins TRBV10-3 to TRBJ2-7; D is perhaps TRBD2 (5 bases). The V and J ends lost 3 bases and 0 bases respectively, with 9 bases between them. This CDR3 comprises 14 residues. Germline CDR1 reads ENHRY; CDR2 reads SYGVKD.

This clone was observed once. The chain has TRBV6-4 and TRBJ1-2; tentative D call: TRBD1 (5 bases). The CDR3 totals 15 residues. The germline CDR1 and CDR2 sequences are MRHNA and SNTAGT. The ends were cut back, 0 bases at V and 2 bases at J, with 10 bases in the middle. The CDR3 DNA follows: TGTGCCAGCAGTGACTCGCCCCGGGGGAACTATGGCTACACCTTC. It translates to CASSDSPRGNYGYTF.

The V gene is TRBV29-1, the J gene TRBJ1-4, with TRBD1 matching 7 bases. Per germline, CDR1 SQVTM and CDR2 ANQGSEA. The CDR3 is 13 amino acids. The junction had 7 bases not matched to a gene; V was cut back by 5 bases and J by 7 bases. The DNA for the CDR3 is TGCAGCGTTCGACAGGGAAGAGGTGAAAAACTGTTTTTT. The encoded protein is CSVRQGRGEKLFF.

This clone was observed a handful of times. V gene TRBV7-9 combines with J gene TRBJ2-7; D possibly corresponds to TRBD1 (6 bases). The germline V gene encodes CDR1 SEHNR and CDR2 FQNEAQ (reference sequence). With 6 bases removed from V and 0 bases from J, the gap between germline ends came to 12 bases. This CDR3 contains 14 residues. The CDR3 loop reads CASSIHRASYEQYF. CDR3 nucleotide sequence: TGTGCCAGCAGTATTCACAGGGCCTCCTACGAGCAGTACTTC.

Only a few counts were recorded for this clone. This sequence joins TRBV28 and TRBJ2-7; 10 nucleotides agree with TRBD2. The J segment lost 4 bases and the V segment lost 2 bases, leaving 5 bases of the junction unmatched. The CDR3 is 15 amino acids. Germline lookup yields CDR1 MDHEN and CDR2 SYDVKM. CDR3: CASSLGLAGVYEQYF. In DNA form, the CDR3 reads TGTGCCAGCAGTTTAGGGCTAGCGGGAGTGTACGAGCAGTACTTC.

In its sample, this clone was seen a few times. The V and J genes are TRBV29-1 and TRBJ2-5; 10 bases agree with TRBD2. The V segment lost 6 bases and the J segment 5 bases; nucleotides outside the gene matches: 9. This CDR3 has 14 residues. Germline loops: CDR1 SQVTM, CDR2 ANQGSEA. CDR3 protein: CSVVTGTSAETQYF. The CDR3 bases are TGCAGCGTCGTCACCGGGACTAGCGCTGAGACCCAGTACTTC.

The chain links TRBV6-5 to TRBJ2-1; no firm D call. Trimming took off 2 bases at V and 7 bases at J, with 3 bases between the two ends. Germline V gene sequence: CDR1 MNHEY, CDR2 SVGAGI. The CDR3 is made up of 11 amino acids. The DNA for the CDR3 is TGTGCCAGCAGTTACCAAAATGAGCAGTTCTTC. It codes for CASSYQNEQFF.

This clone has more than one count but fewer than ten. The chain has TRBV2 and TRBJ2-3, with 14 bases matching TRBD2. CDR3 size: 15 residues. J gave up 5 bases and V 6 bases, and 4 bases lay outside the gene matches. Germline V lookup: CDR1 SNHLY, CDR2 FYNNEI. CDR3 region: CASRGLAGAIDTQYF. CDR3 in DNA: TGTGCCAGCAGGGGACTAGCGGGAGCCATAGATACGCAGTATTTT.

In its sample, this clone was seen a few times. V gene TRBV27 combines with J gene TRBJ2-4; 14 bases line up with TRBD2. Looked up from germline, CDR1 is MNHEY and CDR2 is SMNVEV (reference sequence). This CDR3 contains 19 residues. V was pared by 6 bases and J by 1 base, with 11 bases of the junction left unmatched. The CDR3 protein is CASSPSRGLAGVAKNIQYF. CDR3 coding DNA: TGTGCCAGCAGCCCCTCTAGGGGACTAGCGGGAGTTGCCAAAAACATTCAGTACTTC.

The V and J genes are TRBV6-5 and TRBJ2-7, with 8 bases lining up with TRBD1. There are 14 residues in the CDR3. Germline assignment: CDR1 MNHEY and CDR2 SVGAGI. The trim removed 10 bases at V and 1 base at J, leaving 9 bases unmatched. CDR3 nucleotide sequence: TGTGCCACCGTTGGACAGGGAGCTTCCTACGAGCAGTACTTC. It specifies CATVGQGASYEQYF.

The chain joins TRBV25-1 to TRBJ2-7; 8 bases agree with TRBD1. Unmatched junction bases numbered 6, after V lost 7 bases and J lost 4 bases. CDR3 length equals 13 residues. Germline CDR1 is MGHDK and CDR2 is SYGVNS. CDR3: CASTRTGRYEQYF. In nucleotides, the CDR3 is TGTGCCAGCACCCGGACAGGGCGTTACGAGCAGTACTTC.